These T cell receptor beta chains were read from a single sample in a study of blood T cells in healthy people across ages. TCRdb re-called the 5' RACE reads with MiXCR, one entry per CDR3 protein. The profile shows 650,000 to 1,000,000 distinct CDR3 sequences, 35% to 40% of them singletons. Source material: blood. Receptors were obtained from a man between 18 and 35 years old in good health. Each CDR3 is given with its conserved first and last residue. A D gene is named only where the DNA matches it firmly. Clone sizes are given selectively: once, few, many, or a class where the clone is expanded.

j_call,cdr3_length,v_call,clone_size,d_call,cdr3_nt,cdr3_aa
TRBJ1-1,11,TRBV18,.,.,TGTGCCAGCTACCCGAACACTGAAGCTTTCTTT,CASYPNTEAFF
TRBJ2-1,16,TRBV20-1,.,.,TGCAGTGCTAGAGGCGCCGATGGGGCGTATTACAATGAGCAGTTCTTC,CSARGADGAYYNEQFF
TRBJ1-1,13,TRBV5-1,.,.,TGCGCCAGCAGAGCCGCCCCGGCTTCTGAAGCTTTCTTT,CASRAAPASEAFF
TRBJ1-4,16,TRBV6-5,.,.,TGTGCCAGCAGTTACTCCAACAGGCGACCTAATGAAAAACTGTTTTTT,CASSYSNRRPNEKLFF
TRBJ2-7,15,TRBV20-1,many,.,TGCAGTGCTAGGCGTCGGGGGGCTTTCTCCTACGAGCAGTACTTC,CSARRRGAFSYEQYF
TRBJ1-2,14,TRBV7-6,many,.,TGTGCCAGCAGCTTAGGGGGGGCGAGCTATGGCTACACCTTC,CASSLGGASYGYTF
TRBJ1-5,17,TRBV7-8,few,TRBD1,TGTGCCAGCAGCCCCCGACAGGGCCCCAATAGCAATCAGCCCCAGCATTTT,CASSPRQGPNSNQPQHF
TRBJ1-6,15,TRBV4-1,.,.,TGCGCCAGCAGCCTTCTTCTGGGTTATAATTCACCCCTCCACTTT,CASSLLLGYNSPLHF
TRBJ1-2,13,TRBV29-1,few,TRBD1,TGCAGCGTGGCCGGGACAGGGCCTAAAGGCTACACCTTC,CSVAGTGPKGYTF
TRBJ1-5,13,TRBV28,.,.,TGTGCCAGCAGTTCTCCAACTAATCAGCCCCAGCATTTT,CASSSPTNQPQHF
TRBJ1-1,13,TRBV6-2/TRBV6-3,few,.,TGTGCCAGCATTCCGGGGGCTGACACTGAAGCTTTCTTT,CASIPGADTEAFF
TRBJ2-7,16,TRBV5-1,.,.,TGCGCCAGCAGCCATGGTCGGGCAGGGGTCTACAATGAGCAGTACTTC,CASSHGRAGVYNEQYF
TRBJ2-5,12,TRBV20-1,few,.,TGCAGTGCACAGAAGTCACAAGAGACCCAGTACTTC,CSAQKSQETQYF
TRBJ1-5,16,TRBV6-2/TRBV6-3,few,.,TGTGCCAGCAGTTCTGAGGGGCCCTTATGGAATCAGCCCCAGCATTTT,CASSSEGPLWNQPQHF
TRBJ1-5,14,TRBV12-3/TRBV12-4,many,.,TGTGCCAGCAGCCCAGAGGTTGTCAATCAGCCCCAGCATTTT,CASSPEVVNQPQHF
TRBJ1-2,11,TRBV6-6,few,.,TGTGCCAGCAGTCTCTACTATGGCTACACCTTC,CASSLYYGYTF
TRBJ2-3,16,TRBV7-9,once,.,TGTGCCAGCAGCTTAGAAGGAGGGTTTGGCACAGATACGCAGTATTTT,CASSLEGGFGTDTQYF
TRBJ2-1,16,TRBV12-3/TRBV12-4,once,TRBD2,TGTGCCAGCAGTTTACGGTCTAGCGGGGGGGCGATAGGGCAGTTCTTC,CASSLRSSGGAIGQFF